This is a list of T cell receptor beta chains from one sample in a study of T cells after posttransplantation cyclophosphamide. Method: immunoSEQ multiplex PCR; TCRdb's copy keeps in-frame clones and lacks some. The profile covers 12,000 or so clones, none occurring a single time. The sample consisted of PBMCs, taken after allogeneic stem cell transplant with posttransplant cyclophosphamide. The receptors derive from a female patient between 40 and 50 years old who received an allogeneic stem cell transplant from a related donor, was CMV-positive, and had acute GVHD only. Some T cells may be transferred from the graft donor. Each CDR3 is given with its conserved first and last residue. D genes are given only for firm matches. Size values are once, few and many counts, or a class for expanded clones, and some rows have none.

d_call: NA; clone_size: many; v_call: TRBV19; j_call: TRBJ1-5; cdr3_nt: TGTGCCAGTAGTCGTACCGCCCTCTACCTGGGCAATCAGCCCCAGCATTTT; cdr3_aa: CASSRTALYLGNQPQHF
d_call: NA; clone_size: many; v_call: TRBV27; j_call: TRBJ1-4; cdr3_nt: TGTGCCAGCAGCCATACCCAGGGGGAAAAACTGTTTTTT; cdr3_aa: CASSHTQGEKLFF
d_call: TRBD1; clone_size: many; v_call: TRBV5-1; j_call: TRBJ1-1; cdr3_nt: TGCGCCAGCAGCTTCACAGGGGGGATAGAAGCTTTCTTT; cdr3_aa: CASSFTGGIEAFF
d_call: NA; clone_size: many; v_call: TRBV5-1; j_call: TRBJ2-2; cdr3_nt: TGCGCCAGCAGCTTGCGAACAGGGAACACCGGGGAGCTGTTTTTT; cdr3_aa: CASSLRTGNTGELFF
d_call: NA; clone_size: many; v_call: TRBV11-3; j_call: TRBJ2-5; cdr3_nt: TGTGCCAGCAGCCCAGGGACTGTCGAGACCCAGTACTTC; cdr3_aa: CASSPGTVETQYF
d_call: NA; clone_size: many; v_call: TRBV29-1; j_call: TRBJ1-2; cdr3_nt: TGCAGCGTTGAAGATCGGGGAACGAACTATGGCTACACCTTC; cdr3_aa: CSVEDRGTNYGYTF
d_call: TRBD1; clone_size: many; v_call: TRBV7-2; j_call: TRBJ2-5; cdr3_nt: TGTGCCAGCAGCCTCCGACAGGGGGCGTTTCAAGAGACCCAGTACTTC; cdr3_aa: CASSLRQGAFQETQYF
d_call: TRBD2; clone_size: many; v_call: TRBV4-2; j_call: TRBJ2-2; cdr3_nt: TGTGCCAGCAGCCAAGGGACTAGCGGGAGAAACACCGGGGAGCTGTTTTTT; cdr3_aa: CASSQGTSGRNTGELFF
d_call: NA; clone_size: many; v_call: TRBV6-1; j_call: TRBJ1-5; cdr3_nt: TGTGCCAGCAGTGAAGCCAGGGCTCAGCCCCAGCATTTT; cdr3_aa: CASSEARAQPQHF
d_call: TRBD2; clone_size: NA; v_call: TRBV6-5; j_call: TRBJ2-5; cdr3_nt: TGTGCCGGCAGTTTCCTTAGCGGGGGCGAGACCCAGTACTTC; cdr3_aa: CAGSFLSGGETQYF
d_call: NA; clone_size: many; v_call: TRBV9; j_call: TRBJ1-5; cdr3_nt: TGTGCCAGCAGCGTAGTTTCCGCAGGGCAGCCCCAGCATTTT; cdr3_aa: CASSVVSAGQPQHF
d_call: NA; clone_size: many; v_call: TRBV4-2; j_call: TRBJ1-2; cdr3_nt: TGTGCCAGCAGCCAAGAACTTCACGTGTCCTATGGCTACACCTTC; cdr3_aa: CASSQELHVSYGYTF
d_call: NA; clone_size: many; v_call: TRBV4-3; j_call: TRBJ2-1; cdr3_nt: TGCGCCAGCAGCCCGGACAGATTCTCCTACAATGAGCAGTTCTTC; cdr3_aa: CASSPDRFSYNEQFF
d_call: TRBD1; clone_size: many; v_call: TRBV10-3; j_call: TRBJ2-2; cdr3_nt: TGTGCCAGCGGACAGGAGAACACCGGGGAGCTGTTTTTT; cdr3_aa: CASGQENTGELFF
d_call: TRBD2; clone_size: NA; v_call: TRBV5-4; j_call: TRBJ2-5; cdr3_nt: TGTGCCAGCAGCTTGGTCGCGGGGGAGCAGTACTTC; cdr3_aa: CASSLVAGEQYF
d_call: TRBD1; clone_size: many; v_call: TRBV5-6; j_call: TRBJ1-1; cdr3_nt: TGTGCCAGCAGCTTGGGGACAGGGCATATGATGAACACTGAAGCTTTCTTT; cdr3_aa: CASSLGTGHMMNTEAFF
d_call: NA; clone_size: many; v_call: TRBV4-2; j_call: TRBJ1-2; cdr3_nt: TGTGCCAGCGGCACAGGATTCTATGGCTACACCTTC; cdr3_aa: CASGTGFYGYTF
d_call: NA; clone_size: many; v_call: TRBV18; j_call: TRBJ1-4; cdr3_nt: TGTGCCAGCTCACCTCCAACACTTAACTTACCTCCGGCCCGAGAGGATCTTCTTAATGAAAAACTGTTTTTT; cdr3_aa: CASSPPTLNLPPAREDLLNEKLFF
d_call: NA; clone_size: NA; v_call: TRBV29-1; j_call: TRBJ2-1; cdr3_nt: TGCAGCGTTCGAGCGGTGGGTGAGCGGTTCTTC; cdr3_aa: CSVRAVGERFF
d_call: NA; clone_size: many; v_call: TRBV9; j_call: TRBJ1-1; cdr3_nt: TGTGCCAGCAGCGGACCGACAGGGAACACTGAAGCTTTCTTT; cdr3_aa: CASSGPTGNTEAFF
d_call: NA; clone_size: few; v_call: TRBV12-5; j_call: TRBJ2-2; cdr3_nt: TGTGCTAGTGGTTTGGTGGTTCCAGGAACTCGCCCCCCGAACACCGGGGAGCTGTTTTTT; cdr3_aa: CASGLVVPGTRPPNTGELFF
d_call: TRBD1; clone_size: many; v_call: TRBV6-5; j_call: TRBJ2-3; cdr3_nt: TGTGCCAGCAGTTACGGGACAGTAGGCACAGATACGCAGTATTTT; cdr3_aa: CASSYGTVGTDTQYF
d_call: NA; clone_size: NA; v_call: TRBV27; j_call: TRBJ2-3; cdr3_nt: TGTGCCAGCAGTTTAAAAGCCACCACAGATACGCAGTATTTT; cdr3_aa: CASSLKATTDTQYF
d_call: TRBD1; clone_size: many; v_call: TRBV11-2; j_call: TRBJ1-2; cdr3_nt: TGTGCCAGCAGCTGGGGGACAGGGGGCTCCTATGGCTACACCTTC; cdr3_aa: CASSWGTGGSYGYTF
d_call: NA; clone_size: many; v_call: TRBV6-1; j_call: TRBJ2-2; cdr3_nt: TGTGCCAGCAGTGTTTTCAGTTGGAACACCGGGGAGCTGTTTTTT; cdr3_aa: CASSVFSWNTGELFF
d_call: NA; clone_size: many; v_call: TRBV19; j_call: TRBJ1-5; cdr3_nt: TGTGCCAGTAGCGCGGGGGCCGGGAGCAATCAGCCCCAGCATTTT; cdr3_aa: CASSAGAGSNQPQHF
d_call: NA; clone_size: many; v_call: TRBV2; j_call: TRBJ1-5; cdr3_nt: TGTGCCAGCAGTGTTCAGGGGTACAATCAGCCCCAGCATTTT; cdr3_aa: CASSVQGYNQPQHF
d_call: NA; clone_size: many; v_call: TRBV4-1; j_call: TRBJ2-4; cdr3_nt: TGCGCCAGCAGCCAAGACCTAGGAACGGGGGTGTACATTCAGTACTTC; cdr3_aa: CASSQDLGTGVYIQYF
d_call: NA; clone_size: few; v_call: TRBV7-2; j_call: TRBJ2-3; cdr3_nt: TGTGCCAGCAGCTTACCCCTGATAGATATCGATACGCAGTATTTT; cdr3_aa: CASSLPLIDIDTQYF
d_call: TRBD1; clone_size: medium-sized; v_call: TRBV5-1; j_call: TRBJ1-1; cdr3_nt: TGCGCCAGCAGCATCGGACAGGGGGCCCCGAAGGCCACTGAAGCTTTCTTT; cdr3_aa: CASSIGQGAPKATEAFF
d_call: NA; clone_size: few; v_call: TRBV6-5; j_call: TRBJ2-1; cdr3_nt: TGTGCCAGCAGTTTTTCTATGGGGACAATAGTGAATGAGCAGTTCTTC; cdr3_aa: CASSFSMGTIVNEQFF
d_call: NA; clone_size: many; v_call: TRBV2; j_call: TRBJ1-1; cdr3_nt: TGTGCCAGCAGTGCGGACAGCGTTTTGAACACTGAAGCTTTCTTT; cdr3_aa: CASSADSVLNTEAFF
d_call: TRBD1; clone_size: many; v_call: TRBV28; j_call: TRBJ2-4; cdr3_nt: TGTGCCAGCAGTGACCGACAGGGACCAGCCAAAAACATTCAGTACTTC; cdr3_aa: CASSDRQGPAKNIQYF
d_call: TRBD1; clone_size: many; v_call: TRBV2; j_call: TRBJ1-3; cdr3_nt: TGTGCCAGAGGGACACAGGGGTTGGACACCATATATTTT; cdr3_aa: CARGTQGLDTIYF
d_call: NA; clone_size: NA; v_call: TRBV30; j_call: TRBJ2-5; cdr3_nt: TGTGCCTGGAGAACAGGGAAAGAGACCCAGTACTTC; cdr3_aa: CAWRTGKETQYF
d_call: TRBD1; clone_size: NA; v_call: TRBV9; j_call: TRBJ2-1; cdr3_nt: TGTGCCAGCAGCGGACAGGGGGGCTACAATGAGCAGTTCTTC; cdr3_aa: CASSGQGGYNEQFF
d_call: TRBD1; clone_size: many; v_call: TRBV6-1; j_call: TRBJ2-3; cdr3_nt: TGTGCCAGCAAAGAAGGGGGCCTAAGCACAGATACGCAGTATTTT; cdr3_aa: CASKEGGLSTDTQYF
d_call: NA; clone_size: many; v_call: TRBV7-2; j_call: TRBJ1-5; cdr3_nt: TGTGCCAGCAGCTTAAGGGCGGGACGTCAGCCCCAGCATTTT; cdr3_aa: CASSLRAGRQPQHF
d_call: NA; clone_size: many; v_call: TRBV18; j_call: TRBJ2-3; cdr3_nt: TGTGCCAGCTCACCAAGCCGGGGGGCCGGAGATACGCAGTATTTT; cdr3_aa: CASSPSRGAGDTQYF
d_call: TRBD1; clone_size: many; v_call: TRBV11-2; j_call: TRBJ1-3; cdr3_nt: TGTGCCAGCAGCCCGGGACAGGGGAACCGAAACACCATATATTTT; cdr3_aa: CASSPGQGNRNTIYF
d_call: TRBD2; clone_size: NA; v_call: TRBV5-1; j_call: TRBJ2-4; cdr3_nt: TGCGCCAGCAGCACCGGGACTAGCGGGAGTGTTGCCAAAAACATTCAGTACTTC; cdr3_aa: CASSTGTSGSVAKNIQYF
d_call: TRBD1; clone_size: many; v_call: TRBV9; j_call: TRBJ2-3; cdr3_nt: TGTGCCAGCAGCGTAGAGGGACAGGGACTCACAGATACGCAGTATTTT; cdr3_aa: CASSVEGQGLTDTQYF
d_call: TRBD2; clone_size: many; v_call: TRBV9; j_call: TRBJ2-5; cdr3_nt: TGTGCCAGCAGCGTAGTTGGGGGGAGGGAAGAGACCCAGTACTTC; cdr3_aa: CASSVVGGREETQYF
d_call: NA; clone_size: NA; v_call: TRBV7-9; j_call: TRBJ2-5; cdr3_nt: TGTGCCAGCAGCCGGAGCCGGTTGGAGGAGACCCAGTACTTC; cdr3_aa: CASSRSRLEETQYF
d_call: TRBD1; clone_size: many; v_call: TRBV7-9; j_call: TRBJ1-4; cdr3_nt: TGTGCCAGCAGCTTAGCGGGGGACAGGAACAATGAAAAACTGTTTTTT; cdr3_aa: CASSLAGDRNNEKLFF
d_call: NA; clone_size: many; v_call: TRBV27; j_call: TRBJ1-3; cdr3_nt: TGTGCCAGCAGTTCTTCCGGGGACACCATATATTTT; cdr3_aa: CASSSSGDTIYF
d_call: NA; clone_size: many; v_call: TRBV11-2; j_call: TRBJ2-1; cdr3_nt: TGTGCCAGCAGCTTAGTCGGGGGTGGTAATGAGCAGTTCTTC; cdr3_aa: CASSLVGGGNEQFF
d_call: TRBD2; clone_size: many; v_call: TRBV9; j_call: TRBJ2-2; cdr3_nt: TGTGCCAGCAGCGTAGCTTCTAGCGGGGGCCCGAACACCGGGGAGCTGTTTTTT; cdr3_aa: CASSVASSGGPNTGELFF
d_call: NA; clone_size: few; v_call: TRBV7-9; j_call: TRBJ2-5; cdr3_nt: TGTGCAGATTCCGGGAGCCCTAGGGGGGGGACCCAGTACTTC; cdr3_aa: CADSGSPRGGTQYF
d_call: TRBD1; clone_size: many; v_call: TRBV16; j_call: TRBJ1-6; cdr3_nt: TGTGCCAGCAGCCAGTCTGGGACAGGGGCCTCACCCCTCCACTTT; cdr3_aa: CASSQSGTGASPLHF